The rows below give T cell receptor beta chains drawn from one sample of a study of CD8 T cells in Susac syndrome. TCRdb ran MiXCR on the immunoSEQ multiplex PCR reads and lists one entry per CDR3 protein. Among about 200,000 distinct CDR3 sequences listed, roughly 90% were seen once. Sequenced sample: CD8+ T cells from PBMCs. These receptors came from a human donor with multiple sclerosis. The CDR3 runs from the conserved cysteine through the conserved F or W. Fields, in order: clone size, D gene, V gene, J gene, CDR3 DNA, CDR3 protein. D genes are given only for firm matches. Size is stated for part of the rows, as once, few or many counts, or as a class when the clone is expanded.

NA,NA,TRBV12-5,TRBJ2-7,TGTGCTAGTGGTTTGGTCCTTCTACAGGGCACCTACGAGCAGTACTTC,CASGLVLLQGTYEQYF
NA,TRBD2,TRBV12-3/TRBV12-4,TRBJ2-1,TGTGCCAGCAGTTCTTGGGTAGCGGGAGTCCGAAATGAGCAGTTCTTC,CASSSWVAGVRNEQFF
NA,NA,TRBV19,TRBJ1-1,TGTGCCAGTATAGCCGGGGGCACTGAAGCTTTCTTT,CASIAGGTEAFF
few,TRBD1,TRBV13,TRBJ1-4,TGTGCCAGCAGCTCCGGGACAGCCCACCGGGGGGAAAAACTGTTTTTT,CASSSGTAHRGEKLFF
few,TRBD1,TRBV9,TRBJ1-1,TGTGCCAGCAGCCCGGGACAGTTGAACACTGAAGCTTTCTTT,CASSPGQLNTEAFF
NA,TRBD2,TRBV19,TRBJ2-7,TGTGCCAGTAGGGGACTAGCGGGAGGATACGAGCAGTACTTC,CASRGLAGGYEQYF
NA,TRBD2,TRBV19,TRBJ2-1,TGTGCCAGTAGTATACTTTTCCTAGCGGGAGGGCCAAATGAGCAGTTCTTC,CASSILFLAGGPNEQFF
once,NA,TRBV30,TRBJ1-1,TGTGCCTGCCCGTCGAACACTGAAGCTTTCTTT,CACPSNTEAFF
once,NA,TRBV7-9,TRBJ2-6,TGTGCCAGCAGCTTATCCGGCCGCGCGAACTCTGGGGCCAACGTCCTGACTTTC,CASSLSGRANSGANVLTF
NA,TRBD2,TRBV4-2,TRBJ2-1,TGTGCCAGCAGCCGAAGCGGGGGTAACAATGAGCAGTTCTTC,CASSRSGGNNEQFF
NA,NA,TRBV29-1,TRBJ1-2,TGCAGCGCTAACGCCCTAAACGCCTATGGCTACACCTTC,CSANALNAYGYTF
NA,NA,TRBV28,TRBJ2-5,TGTGCCAGCAGTCCGAGGGCAAGCCAAGAGACCCAGTACTTC,CASSPRASQETQYF
NA,NA,TRBV13,TRBJ2-6,TGTGCCAGCAGCTTTGGCCGGGACTCTGGGGCCAACGTCCTGACTTTC,CASSFGRDSGANVLTF
NA,TRBD1,TRBV19,TRBJ2-5,TGTGCCAGTAGTATCCCTACAGGGGAACAAGAGACCCAGTACTTC,CASSIPTGEQETQYF
NA,NA,TRBV14,TRBJ2-1,TGTGCCAGCAGCCAAGGCGCCTTTGCCCTCTACAATGAGCAGTTCTTC,CASSQGAFALYNEQFF
NA,NA,TRBV5-1,TRBJ1-2,TGCGCCAGCAGCGGGGACGGCAGCTATGGCTACACCTTC,CASSGDGSYGYTF
NA,NA,TRBV9,TRBJ2-7,TGTGCCAGCAGCGTTGGACTAAGCTCCTACGAGCAGTACTTC,CASSVGLSSYEQYF
NA,NA,TRBV27,TRBJ2-3,TGTGCCAGCAGTCCCCAGGGTGCCAAGGATACGCAGTATTTT,CASSPQGAKDTQYF
NA,NA,TRBV19,TRBJ2-1,TGTGCCAGTAGTATTACCCTTGGCAATGAGCAGTTCTTC,CASSITLGNEQFF
NA,TRBD2,TRBV12-3/TRBV12-4,TRBJ2-2,TGTGCCAGCAGTTTAGACTCACTAGCGGGGGTCGGGGAGCTGTTTTTT,CASSLDSLAGVGELFF
NA,NA,TRBV27,TRBJ2-7,TGTGCCAGCAGTCTAGTGGGGCCCTACGAGCAGTACTTC,CASSLVGPYEQYF
NA,TRBD2,TRBV29-1,TRBJ2-5,TGCAGCGTTGGACTAGCGGGGGGACAAGCGGCGCAAGAGACCCAGTACTTC,CSVGLAGGQAAQETQYF
NA,NA,TRBV5-4,TRBJ1-2,TGTGCCAGCAGCTTGAACAGGAGGAGCTACACCTTC,CASSLNRRSYTF
NA,NA,TRBV30,TRBJ1-1,TGTGCCTGGAGTCCATTGACCCCGAGAGCTTTCTTT,CAWSPLTPRAFF
NA,NA,TRBV3-1,TRBJ2-5,TGTGCCAGCAGCCAAGATAGGAAGTTCGGCTCCCAAGAGACCCAGTACTTC,CASSQDRKFGSQETQYF
once,NA,TRBV18,TRBJ1-4,TGTGCCAGCTCACTCGGACAAAACAACGGGGAAAAACTGTTTTTT,CASSLGQNNGEKLFF
NA,NA,TRBV6-2/TRBV6-3,TRBJ2-5,TGTGCCAGCAGCACTTTTAGGGAGGAAGAGACCCAGTACTTC,CASSTFREEETQYF
NA,NA,TRBV5-1,TRBJ2-1,TGCGCCAGCAGCTTGGTCGCTAGCCATGAGCAGTTCTTC,CASSLVASHEQFF
NA,NA,TRBV13,TRBJ1-2,TGTGCCAGCAGCTCCTTCGTAAACAGGTATCAGCACTATGGCTACACCTTC,CASSSFVNRYQHYGYTF
NA,TRBD2,TRBV12-3/TRBV12-4,TRBJ2-1,TGTGCCAGCAGTTTAGCGGGACTAGCGGACTACAATGAGCAGTTCTTC,CASSLAGLADYNEQFF
NA,NA,TRBV4-1,TRBJ2-1,TGCGCCAGCAGCTGGTCGACTGGATCCTACAATGAGCAGTTCTTC,CASSWSTGSYNEQFF
once,NA,TRBV11-2,TRBJ2-2,TGTGCCAGCAGACCGGACACCGGGGAGCTGTTTTTT,CASRPDTGELFF
once,NA,TRBV28,TRBJ1-1,TGTGCCAGCAGTTTATCAGTGACCGCGACTGAAGCTTTCTTT,CASSLSVTATEAFF
NA,TRBD1,TRBV2,TRBJ1-5,TGTGCCAGCAGTGAGACAGGGGGCGATCAGCCCCAGCATTTT,CASSETGGDQPQHF
NA,NA,TRBV7-2,TRBJ1-4,TGTGCCAGCAGACCGGGACGGCTTAATGAAAAACTGTTTTTT,CASRPGRLNEKLFF
NA,NA,TRBV7-9,TRBJ2-1,TGTGCCAGCAGCCCTACCCTTGGGACCACAGGAGGGAATGAGCAGTTCTTC,CASSPTLGTTGGNEQFF
NA,NA,TRBV27,TRBJ1-1,TGTGCCAGCAGGGTTGGGGGGGGGAGCACTGAAGCTTTCTTT,CASRVGGGSTEAFF
NA,NA,TRBV9,TRBJ2-1,TGTGCCAGCAGCGGCGGAAGCTCCTACAATGAGCAGTTCTTC,CASSGGSSYNEQFF
NA,NA,TRBV6-6,TRBJ1-2,TGTGCCAGCAGTTTAAGACAGGCCCACCCGGAGGACACCTTC,CASSLRQAHPEDTF
NA,TRBD2,TRBV25-1,TRBJ2-5,TGTGCCAGCAGTGCTAAAAGCGGGAGGGCCCTCGGGGAGACCCAGTACTTC,CASSAKSGRALGETQYF
NA,NA,TRBV9,TRBJ1-3,TGTGCCAGCAGCCCAAGTGGGTCTGGAAACACCATATATTTT,CASSPSGSGNTIYF
NA,NA,TRBV7-6,TRBJ2-3,TGTGCCAGCAGCTTTGGTAGCCCAGATACGCAGTATTTT,CASSFGSPDTQYF
NA,TRBD1,TRBV19,TRBJ2-7,TGTGCCAGTAGTATAACTGGGACAGGGGTCCCCTACGAGCAGTACTTC,CASSITGTGVPYEQYF
NA,TRBD2,TRBV6-5,TRBJ2-1,TGTGCCAGCAGGGGGCTAGCGGGAGAGCAGTTCTTC,CASRGLAGEQFF
NA,NA,TRBV5-6,TRBJ1-1,TGTGCCAGCAGCCATTCCCCCCTCGCGTACAGGGTAACTGAAGCTTTCTTT,CASSHSPLAYRVTEAFF
NA,TRBD2,TRBV7-3,TRBJ2-2,TGTGCCTCCACTAGCGGGGGCGGCACCGGGGAGCTGTTTTTT,CASTSGGGTGELFF
NA,TRBD1,TRBV19,TRBJ1-1,TGTGCCAGTAGTGCGACAGGGTTCGCTGAAGCTTTCTTT,CASSATGFAEAFF
NA,TRBD2,TRBV27,TRBJ2-1,TGTGCCAGCAGTTTATCGGGGACTACTAATGAGCAGTTCTTC,CASSLSGTTNEQFF
NA,TRBD1,TRBV7-9,TRBJ1-1,TGTGCCAGCAGCTTAACAGGGGGGACCTTTGAAGCTTTCTTT,CASSLTGGTFEAFF
NA,NA,TRBV7-9,TRBJ1-3,TGTGCCAGCAGCGCTACAGGACCGATCTCTGGAAACACCATATATTTT,CASSATGPISGNTIYF
few,NA,TRBV6-5,TRBJ1-2,TGTGCCAGCAGTTTGACAGGCACCTATGGCTACACCTTC,CASSLTGTYGYTF
NA,NA,TRBV5-6,TRBJ2-1,TGTGCCAGCAGCCTCCAGACAGGTGAGCAGTTCTTC,CASSLQTGEQFF
NA,TRBD2,TRBV4-3,TRBJ2-2,TGCGCCAGCAGCCAAGATGGCCTAGCGGGCGCGAACACCGGGGAGCTGTTTTTT,CASSQDGLAGANTGELFF
NA,TRBD1,TRBV7-9,TRBJ2-5,TGTGCCAGCAGCGCCCCCCGACAGGGTGCCTCGGAGACCCAGTACTTC,CASSAPRQGASETQYF